This T cell receptor beta chain was identified during a study of Ad26.COV2.S vaccination and SARS-CoV-2 variants. Study background: Donor was assigned to the Ad26.COV2.S arm of trial COV1001. Intramuscularly, Ad26.COV2.S was given either once or twice, 56 days apart. Study observations and caveats: There was reportedly substantial breadth in spike-specific CD8+ and CD4+ T cell responses after vaccination. Compared with placebo recipients, vaccine recipients had higher spike-specific TCR breadth.

Clones were read by immunoSEQ multiplex PCR, and TCRdb kept only the in-frame ones, dropping some. This sample yields about 440,000 clones, of which 87% are seen a single time; roughly 13% belongs to the top ten. Treatment described: about 20 received Ad26.COV2.S at low or high dose, single or two shots; a few received placebo; per-sample allocation not given. Specimens were obtained on day 63 following the first vaccine or placebo injection. Worth noting for this clone: Its cognate antigen is unknown.

The receptor comes from a person aged 18 to 59 who received the Ad26.COV2.S COVID-19 vaccine or a placebo. This material consisted of peripheral blood, taken in a trial of Ad26.COV2.S vaccine versus placebo.

Here the CDR3 DNA reads TGTGCCAGCAGTTACTCGATGACAGTCTATGGCTACACCTTC. This gives the protein CASSYSMTVYGYTF. The J gene is TRBJ1-2, the V gene TRBV6-2 or TRBV6-3, with D possibly matching TRBD1 (5 bases). From germline, CDR1 is MNHEY and CDR2 SVGEGT. V was clipped by 0 bases and J by 4 bases, with 9 bases between them. This CDR3 is built from 14 residues.